These T cell receptor gamma chains were read from a single sample in a study of gamma-delta T cells after stem cell transplantation. TCRdb reanalysed the RT-PCR reads via CATT. This table holds about 820 gamma-chain clones, 5.6% found once. Sequencing was done on a sample of gamma-delta T cells. All receptors come from a human donor. It is not recorded whose cells these are; they may come from a transplant donor. Each CDR3 is given with its conserved first and last residue. Each record gives: CDR3 length, J gene, V gene, clone size, CDR3 DNA, CDR3 protein. Clone size is not always given. Where it is, it says once, few, many or a class for expanded clones.

15 | TRGJP | TRGV9 | large | TGTGCCTTGTGGGAGGTGGAGTTGGGCAAAAAAATCAAGGTATTT | CALWEVELGKKIKVF
15 | TRGJ1/TRGJ2 | TRGV9 | medium-sized | TGTGCCTTGTGGGAGGTCCCGCCCCATTATTATAAGAAACTCTTT | CALWEVPPHYYKKLF
12 | TRGJ1/TRGJ2 | TRGV9 | medium-sized | TGTGCCTTGTGGGAGGTGGTGTATAAGAAACTCTTT | CALWEVVYKKLF
14 | TRGJP | TRGV9 | medium-sized | TGTGCCTTGTGGGAGCCGGAGGGCAAAAAAATCAAGGTATTT | CALWEPEGKKIKVF
16 | TRGJP | TRGV9 | NA | TGTGCCTTGTGGGAGGGAGGGGAGTTGGGCAAAAAAATCAAGGTATTT | CALWEGGELGKKIKVF
15 | TRGJP | TRGV9 | NA | TGTGCCTTGCGGGCTCAAGAGTTGGGCAAAAAAATCAAGGTATTT | CALRAQELGKKIKVF
13 | TRGJ1/TRGJ2 | TRGV9 | medium-sized | TGTGCCTTGTGGGAGTTGAATTATTATAAGAAACTCTTT | CALWELNYYKKLF
18 | TRGJP | TRGV9 | few | TGTGCCTTGTGGGAGGTGCAACGCCCGAAAATGGGCAAAAAAATCAAGGTATTT | CALWEVQRPKMGKKIKVF
16 | TRGJP | TRGV9 | few | TGTGCCTTGTGGGAGGCTGTAGAGTTGGGCAAAAAAATCAAGGTATTT | CALWEAVELGKKIKVF
17 | TRGJP | TRGV9 | NA | TGTGCCTTGTGGGCGGGCGAGGTTTTGCTGGGCAAAAAAATCAAGGTATTT | CALWAGEVLLGKKIKVF
9 | TRGJ1/TRGJ2 | TRGV3 | large | TGTGCCTCATATTATAAGAAACTCTTT | CASYYKKLF
17 | TRGJP | TRGV9 | medium-sized | TGTGCCTTGTGGGAGGTGGGTTCGGAGTTGGGCAAAAAAATCAAGGTATTT | CALWEVGSELGKKIKVF